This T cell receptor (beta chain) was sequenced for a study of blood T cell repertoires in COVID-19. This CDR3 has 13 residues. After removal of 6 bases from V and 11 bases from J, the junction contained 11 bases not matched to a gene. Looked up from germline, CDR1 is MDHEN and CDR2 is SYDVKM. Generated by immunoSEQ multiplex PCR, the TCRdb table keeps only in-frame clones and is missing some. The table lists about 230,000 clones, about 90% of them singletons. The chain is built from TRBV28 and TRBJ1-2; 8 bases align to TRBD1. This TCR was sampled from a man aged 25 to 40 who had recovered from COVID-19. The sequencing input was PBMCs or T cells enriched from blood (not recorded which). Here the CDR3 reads CASSLTGVRGYTF. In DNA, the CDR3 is TGTGCCAGCAGCCTGACAGGGGTTAGAGGGTACACCTTC.